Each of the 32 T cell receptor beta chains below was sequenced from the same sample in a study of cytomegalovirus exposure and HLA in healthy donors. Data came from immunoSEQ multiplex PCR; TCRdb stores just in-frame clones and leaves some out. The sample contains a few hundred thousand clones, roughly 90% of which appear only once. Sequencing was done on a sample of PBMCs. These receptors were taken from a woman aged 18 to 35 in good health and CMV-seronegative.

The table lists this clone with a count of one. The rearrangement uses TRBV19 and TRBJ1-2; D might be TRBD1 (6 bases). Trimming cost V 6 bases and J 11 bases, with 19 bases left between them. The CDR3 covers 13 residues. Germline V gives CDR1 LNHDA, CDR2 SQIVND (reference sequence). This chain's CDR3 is CASSSTLLDSYTF. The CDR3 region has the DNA TGTGCCAGTAGCTCTACACTACTGGACAGTTACACCTTC.

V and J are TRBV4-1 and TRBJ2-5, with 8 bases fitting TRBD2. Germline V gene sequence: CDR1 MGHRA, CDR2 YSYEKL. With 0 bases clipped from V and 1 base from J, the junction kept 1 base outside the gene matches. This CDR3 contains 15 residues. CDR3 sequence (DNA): TGCGCCAGCAGCCAAGAACTAGCGGTCCAAGAGACCCAGTACTTC. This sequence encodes CASSQELAVQETQYF.

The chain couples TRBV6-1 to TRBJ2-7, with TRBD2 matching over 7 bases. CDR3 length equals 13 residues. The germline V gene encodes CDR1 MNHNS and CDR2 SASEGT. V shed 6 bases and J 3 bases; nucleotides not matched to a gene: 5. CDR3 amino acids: CASRTSELYEQYF. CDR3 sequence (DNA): TGTGCCAGCAGAACTAGCGAACTCTACGAGCAGTACTTC.

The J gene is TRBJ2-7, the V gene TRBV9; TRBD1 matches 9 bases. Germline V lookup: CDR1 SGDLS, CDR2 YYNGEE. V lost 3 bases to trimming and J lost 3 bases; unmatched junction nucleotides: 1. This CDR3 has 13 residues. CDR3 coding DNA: TGTGCCAGCAGCGGGACAGGGGACTACGAGCAGTACTTC. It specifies CASSGTGDYEQYF.

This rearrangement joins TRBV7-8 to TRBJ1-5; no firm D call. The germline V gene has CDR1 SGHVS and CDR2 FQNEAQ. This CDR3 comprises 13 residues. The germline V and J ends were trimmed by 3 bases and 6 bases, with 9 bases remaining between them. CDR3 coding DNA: TGTGCCAGCAGCTTGAGGGAGGGTCAGCCCCAGCATTTT. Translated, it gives CASSLREGQPQHF.

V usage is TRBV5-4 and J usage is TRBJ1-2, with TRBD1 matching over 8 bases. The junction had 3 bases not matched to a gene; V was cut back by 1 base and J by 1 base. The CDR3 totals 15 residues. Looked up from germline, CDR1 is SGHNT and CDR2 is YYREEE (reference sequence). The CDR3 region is CASSLSGGNNYGYTF. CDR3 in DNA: TGTGCCAGCAGCTTGTCAGGGGGCAATAACTATGGCTACACCTTC.

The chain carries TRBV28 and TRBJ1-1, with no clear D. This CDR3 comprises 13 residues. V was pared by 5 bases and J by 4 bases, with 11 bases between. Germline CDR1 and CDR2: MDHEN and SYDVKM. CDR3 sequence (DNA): TGTGCCAGCAGTGTACAGCTGAGCACTGAAGCTTTCTTT. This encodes CASSVQLSTEAFF.

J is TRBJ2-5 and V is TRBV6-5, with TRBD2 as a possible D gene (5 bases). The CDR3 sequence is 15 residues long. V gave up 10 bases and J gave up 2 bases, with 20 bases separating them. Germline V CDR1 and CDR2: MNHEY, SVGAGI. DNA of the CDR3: TGTGCCACAAGCGCCCGCGGGTGGGAACAAGAGACCCAGTACTTC. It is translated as CATSARGWEQETQYF.

The CDR3, as DNA: TGTGCCAGCAGGCTAGCGGGAGCGGGCTCCTACGAGCAGTACTTC. It translates to CASRLAGAGSYEQYF. The chain joins TRBV2 to TRBJ2-7; 10 nucleotides line up with TRBD2. Trimming took 6 bases from V and 0 from J; bases not matched to a gene: 5. The CDR3 is 15 amino acids. Germline V gives CDR1 SNHLY, CDR2 FYNNEI.

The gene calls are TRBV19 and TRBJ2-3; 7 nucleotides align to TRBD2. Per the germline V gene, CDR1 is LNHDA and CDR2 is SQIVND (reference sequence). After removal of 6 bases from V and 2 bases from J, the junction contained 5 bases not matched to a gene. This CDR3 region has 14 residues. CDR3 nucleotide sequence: TGTGCCAGTAGCATGGGAGGGAACACAGATACGCAGTATTTT. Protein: CASSMGGNTDTQYF.

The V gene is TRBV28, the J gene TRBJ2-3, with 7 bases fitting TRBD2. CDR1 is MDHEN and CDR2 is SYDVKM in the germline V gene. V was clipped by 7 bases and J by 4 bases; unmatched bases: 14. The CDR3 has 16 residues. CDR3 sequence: CASTTVFASGPDTQYF. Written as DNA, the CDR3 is TGTGCCAGCACCACCGTGTTTGCTAGCGGACCAGATACGCAGTATTTT.

The CDR3 spells CASSEWTGPAQETQYF. The CDR3 nucleotides are TGTGCCAGCAGTGAATGGACAGGGCCGGCGCAAGAGACCCAGTACTTC. The chain links TRBV25-1 to TRBJ2-5; 8 positions match TRBD1. V was pared by 1 base and J by 2 bases, with 6 bases of the junction left unmatched. The CDR3 has 16 amino acids. CDR1 MGHDK and CDR2 SYGVNS come from the germline V gene.

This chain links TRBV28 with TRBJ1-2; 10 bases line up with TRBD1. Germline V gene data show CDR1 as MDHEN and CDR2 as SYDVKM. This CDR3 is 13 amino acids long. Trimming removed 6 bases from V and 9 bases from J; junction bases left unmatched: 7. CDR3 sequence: CASSPRTGGRYTF. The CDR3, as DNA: TGTGCCAGCAGCCCAAGGACAGGGGGACGCTACACCTTC.

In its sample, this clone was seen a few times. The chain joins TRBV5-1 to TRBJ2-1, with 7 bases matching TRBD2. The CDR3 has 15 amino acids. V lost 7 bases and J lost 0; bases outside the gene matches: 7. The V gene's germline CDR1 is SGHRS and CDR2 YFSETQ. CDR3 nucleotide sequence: TGCGCCAGCTCTGGGGGAGGGAGCTCCTACAATGAGCAGTTCTTC. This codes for CASSGGGSSYNEQFF.

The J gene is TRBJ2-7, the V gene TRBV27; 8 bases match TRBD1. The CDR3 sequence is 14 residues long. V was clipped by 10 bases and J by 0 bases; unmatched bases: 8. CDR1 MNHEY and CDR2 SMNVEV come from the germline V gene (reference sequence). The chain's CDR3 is CATRDRPDSYEQYF. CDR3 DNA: TGTGCCACCCGGGACAGGCCCGACTCCTACGAGCAGTACTTC.

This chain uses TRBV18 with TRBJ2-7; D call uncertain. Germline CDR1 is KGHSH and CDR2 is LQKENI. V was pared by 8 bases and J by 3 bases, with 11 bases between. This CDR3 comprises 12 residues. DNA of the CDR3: TGTGCCAGCCCCCAAAATAGCTACGAGCAGTACTTC. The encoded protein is CASPQNSYEQYF.

CDR3 nucleotide sequence: TGTGCCAGCAGTTTATCGACCAGGGGGGAGCAGTACTTC. This codes for CASSLSTRGEQYF. The rearrangement uses TRBV28 and TRBJ2-7, with 7 positions matching TRBD1. Germline V gene sequence: CDR1 MDHEN, CDR2 SYDVKM. After removal of 1 base from V and 7 bases from J, the junction contained 4 bases not matched to a gene. This CDR3 has 13 residues.

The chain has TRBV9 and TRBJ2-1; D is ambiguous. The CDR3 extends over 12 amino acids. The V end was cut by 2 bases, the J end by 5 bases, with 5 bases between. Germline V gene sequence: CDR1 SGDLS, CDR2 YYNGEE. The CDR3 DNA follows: TGTGCCAGCAGCGTTTCTAACAATGAGCAGTTCTTC. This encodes CASSVSNNEQFF.

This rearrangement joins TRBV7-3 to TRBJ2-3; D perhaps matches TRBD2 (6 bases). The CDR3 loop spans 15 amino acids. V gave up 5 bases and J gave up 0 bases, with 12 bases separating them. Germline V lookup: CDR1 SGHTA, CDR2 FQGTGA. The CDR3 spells CASSQLATSTDTQYF. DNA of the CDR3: TGTGCCAGCAGCCAGCTAGCGACAAGCACAGATACGCAGTATTTT.

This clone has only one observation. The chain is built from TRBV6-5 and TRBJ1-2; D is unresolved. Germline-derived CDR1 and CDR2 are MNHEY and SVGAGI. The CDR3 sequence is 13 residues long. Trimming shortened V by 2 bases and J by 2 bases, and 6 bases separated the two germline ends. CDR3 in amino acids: CASSYGLNYGYTF. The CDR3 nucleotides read TGTGCCAGCAGTTACGGGCTCAACTATGGCTACACCTTC.

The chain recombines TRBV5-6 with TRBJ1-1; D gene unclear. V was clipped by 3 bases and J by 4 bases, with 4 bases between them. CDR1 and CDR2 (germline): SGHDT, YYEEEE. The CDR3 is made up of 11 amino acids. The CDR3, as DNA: TGTGCCAGCAGCTACGGCACTGAAGCTTTCTTT. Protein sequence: CASSYGTEAFF.

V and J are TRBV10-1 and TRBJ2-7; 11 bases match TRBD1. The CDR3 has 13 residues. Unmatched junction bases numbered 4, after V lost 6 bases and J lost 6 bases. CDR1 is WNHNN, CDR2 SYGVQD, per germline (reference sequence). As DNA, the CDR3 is TGCGCCAGCAGCCTAGGGACAGGGGGCGAGCAGTACTTC. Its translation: CASSLGTGGEQYF.

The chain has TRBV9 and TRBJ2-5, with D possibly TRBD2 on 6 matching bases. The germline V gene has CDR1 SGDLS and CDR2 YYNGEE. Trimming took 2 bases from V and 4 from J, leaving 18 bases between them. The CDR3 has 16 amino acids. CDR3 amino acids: CASSVLGGSSGETQYF. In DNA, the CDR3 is TGTGCCAGCAGCGTTTTAGGAGGGAGTTCAGGAGAGACCCAGTACTTC.

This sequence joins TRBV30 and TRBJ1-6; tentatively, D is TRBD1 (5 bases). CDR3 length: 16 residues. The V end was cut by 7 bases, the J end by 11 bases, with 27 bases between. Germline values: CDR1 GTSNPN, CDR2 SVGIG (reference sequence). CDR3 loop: CASTNTRVLLSAPLHF. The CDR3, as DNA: TGTGCCTCGACCAACACCAGGGTGCTTTTAAGTGCACCCCTCCACTTT.

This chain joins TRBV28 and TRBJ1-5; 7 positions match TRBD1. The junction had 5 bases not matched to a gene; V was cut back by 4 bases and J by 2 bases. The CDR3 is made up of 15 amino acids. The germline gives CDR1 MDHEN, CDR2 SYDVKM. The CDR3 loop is CASSYRGSGNQPQHF. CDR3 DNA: TGTGCCAGCAGTTACAGGGGTTCGGGCAATCAGCCCCAGCATTTT.

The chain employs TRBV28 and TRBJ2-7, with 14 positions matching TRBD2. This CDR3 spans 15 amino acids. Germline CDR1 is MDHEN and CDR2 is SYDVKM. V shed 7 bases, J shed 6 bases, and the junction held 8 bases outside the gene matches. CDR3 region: CASTEGLAGVPEQYF. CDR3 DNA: TGTGCCAGCACCGAGGGACTAGCGGGAGTCCCCGAGCAGTACTTC.

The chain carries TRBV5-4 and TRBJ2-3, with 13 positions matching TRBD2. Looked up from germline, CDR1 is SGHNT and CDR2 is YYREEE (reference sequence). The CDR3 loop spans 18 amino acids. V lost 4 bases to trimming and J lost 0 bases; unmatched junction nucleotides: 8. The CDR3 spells CASSQGLAGSTSTDTQYF. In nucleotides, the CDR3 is TGTGCCAGCAGCCAGGGACTAGCGGGAAGTACTAGCACAGATACGCAGTATTTT.

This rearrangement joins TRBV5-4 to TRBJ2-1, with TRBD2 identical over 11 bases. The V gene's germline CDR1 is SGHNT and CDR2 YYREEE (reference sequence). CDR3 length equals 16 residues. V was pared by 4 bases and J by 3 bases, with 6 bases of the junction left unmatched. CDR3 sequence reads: CASSPGGLAVYNEQFF. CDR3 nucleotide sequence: TGTGCCAGCAGCCCGGGGGGACTAGCGGTCTACAATGAGCAGTTCTTC.

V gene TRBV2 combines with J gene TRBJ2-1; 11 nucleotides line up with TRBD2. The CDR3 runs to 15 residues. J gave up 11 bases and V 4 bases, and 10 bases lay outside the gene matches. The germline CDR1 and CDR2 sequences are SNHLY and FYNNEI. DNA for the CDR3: TGTGCCAGCAGTGGACTAGCGGGATTCGGCGGGCAGCAGTTCTTC. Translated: CASSGLAGFGGQQFF.

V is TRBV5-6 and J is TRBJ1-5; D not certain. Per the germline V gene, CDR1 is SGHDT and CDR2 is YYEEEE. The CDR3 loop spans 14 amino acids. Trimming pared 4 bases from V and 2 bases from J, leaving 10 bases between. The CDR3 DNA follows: TGTGCCAGCAGCCTGCGGAGCGGCAATCAGCCCCAGCATTTT. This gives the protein CASSLRSGNQPQHF.

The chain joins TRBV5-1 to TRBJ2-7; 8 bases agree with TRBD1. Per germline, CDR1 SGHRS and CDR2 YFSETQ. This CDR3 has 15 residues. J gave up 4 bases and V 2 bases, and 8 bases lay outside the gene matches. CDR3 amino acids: CASSFETGDPYEQYF. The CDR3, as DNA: TGCGCCAGCAGCTTTGAGACAGGGGACCCTTACGAGCAGTACTTC.

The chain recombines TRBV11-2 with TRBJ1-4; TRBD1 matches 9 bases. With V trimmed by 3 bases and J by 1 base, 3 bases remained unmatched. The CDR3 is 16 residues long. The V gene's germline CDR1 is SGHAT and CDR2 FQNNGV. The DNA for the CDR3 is TGTGCCAGCAGCTTTGGGACAGGGCAAACTAATGAAAAACTGTTTTTT. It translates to CASSFGTGQTNEKLFF. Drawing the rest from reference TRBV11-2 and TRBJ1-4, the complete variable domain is EAGVAQSPRYKIIEKRQSVAFWCNPISGHATLYWYQQILGQGPKLLIQFQNNGVVDDSQLPKDRFSAERLKGVDSTLKIQPAKLEDSAVYLCASSFGTGQTNEKLFFGSGTQLSVL.